The 16 T cell receptor beta chains given below trace back to one sample, sequenced in a study of blood T cells in healthy people across ages. The second PCR ran about 6 to 11 cycles with a sample-barcoded 5' primer and J-beta primers. In TCRdb, the 5' RACE reads were re-called with MiXCR into one record per CDR3 protein. Among about a million distinct CDR3 sequences listed, 45% to 60% were seen once. Sequencing used blood. These receptors were taken from a woman in her fifties or sixties in good health.

This clonotype was found a few times. The V gene is TRBV7-2, the J gene TRBJ2-7, with D tentatively TRBD1 (6 bases). This CDR3 contains 16 residues. The germline V gene has CDR1 SGHTA and CDR2 FQGNSA. Trimming shortened V by 3 bases and J by 2 bases, and 17 bases separated the two germline ends. The CDR3 DNA reads TGTGCCAGCAGCTTGGGGCCCGGGACAACCACCTACGAGCAGTACTTC. Its protein is CASSLGPGTTTYEQYF. The whole variable domain, remainder taken from reference TRBV7-2 and TRBJ2-7, is GAGVSQSPSNKVTEKGKDVELRCDPISGHTALYWYRQSLGQGLEFLIYFQGNSAPDKSGLPSDRFSAERTGGSVSTLTIQRTQQEDSAVYLCASSLGPGTTTYEQYFGPGTRLTVT.

This clonotype was detected only once. This chain connects TRBV5-4 to TRBJ1-4; 9 bases match TRBD1. CDR1 is SGHNT and CDR2 is YYREEE in the germline V gene (reference sequence). There are 16 residues in the CDR3. Unmatched junction bases numbered 3, after V lost 3 bases and J lost 0 bases. DNA for the CDR3: TGTGCCAGCAGCTCGGGACAGGGACCAACTAATGAAAAACTGTTTTTT. It codes for CASSSGQGPTNEKLFF.

V gene TRBV6-2 or TRBV6-3 combines with J gene TRBJ2-7; 14 nucleotides match TRBD2. The CDR3 length is 17 residues. Germline lookup yields CDR1 MNHEY and CDR2 SVGEGT. V dropped 2 bases and J dropped 2; count of bases not matched to a gene: 5. CDR3 coding DNA: TGTGCCAGCAGTTACGCGACTAGCGGGAGGGAGCCCTACGAGCAGTACTTC. Translated: CASSYATSGREPYEQYF.

This sequence joins TRBV7-9 and TRBJ2-2; possibly TRBD2 for D (6 bases). Germline CDR1 is SEHNR and CDR2 is FQNEAQ (reference sequence). This CDR3 has 15 residues. V was cut by 2 bases and J by 9 bases, with 16 bases left in between. The CDR3 nucleotides are TGTGCCAGCAGCTTAATGCGGGGAGGTCCGCGGGAGCTGTTTTTT. It yields the protein CASSLMRGGPRELFF. Combining the CDR3 with reference TRBV7-9 and TRBJ2-2 gives the whole variable domain DTGVSQNPRHKITKRGQNVTFRCDPISEHNRLYWYRQTLGQGPEFLTYFQNEAQLEKSRLLSDRFSAERPKGSFSTLEIQRTEQGDSAMYLCASSLMRGGPRELFFGEGSRLTVL.

CDR3 sequence reads: CASTGTGDTGANVLTF. CDR3 DNA: TGTGCCAGCACCGGGACAGGGGATACTGGGGCCAACGTCCTGACTTTC. This sequence joins TRBV6-1 and TRBJ2-6; 10 bases map to TRBD1. Trimming removed 7 bases from V and 2 bases from J; junction bases left unmatched: 5. The CDR3 runs 16 residues. The V gene's germline CDR1 is MNHNS and CDR2 SASEGT.

The chain combines TRBV6-5 with TRBJ1-4; tentatively, D is TRBD1 (5 bases). The CDR3 is 14 amino acids. Looked up from germline, CDR1 is MNHEY and CDR2 is SVGAGI. Trimming took off 5 bases at V and 0 bases at J, with 7 bases between the two ends. CDR3: CASSRTPTNEKLFF. The CDR3 DNA follows: TGTGCCAGCAGTCGGACACCAACTAATGAAAAACTGTTTTTT.

The V and J genes are TRBV28 and TRBJ2-7, with 9 bases fitting TRBD1. Trimming cost V 10 bases and J 4 bases; bases outside gene matches: 5. Germline V lookup: CDR1 MDHEN, CDR2 SYDVKM. The CDR3 covers 12 residues. CDR3 in amino acids: CATGTGWYEQYF. CDR3 bases: TGTGCCACAGGGACAGGGTGGTACGAGCAGTACTTC.

The chain is built from TRBV21-1 and TRBJ2-7; the table's D call TRBD1 went unverified against the DNA. TRBV21-1 is noted as a pseudogene. The CDR3 extends over 14 amino acids. The CDR3 DNA sequence: TGTGCCAGCAGCACACGATTGGACATCTCCGAGCAGTACTTC. Translation: CASSTRLDISEQYF.

This clonotype came up a few times. The chain links TRBV20-1 to TRBJ2-4; D is ambiguous. The J call is uncertain, as TRBJ2-7 better fits the DNA end. This CDR3 spans 11 amino acids. CDR1 and CDR2 from the germline V gene are DFQATT and SNEGSKA (reference sequence). The CDR3: CSASLTPEQYF. CDR3 DNA sequence: TGCAGTGCTTCCCTCACCCCCGAGCAGTACTTC.

The chain couples TRBV7-2 to TRBJ2-1, with 7 bases aligning to TRBD2. The CDR3 contains 13 residues. Germline-derived CDR1 and CDR2 are SGHTA and FQGNSA. The V and J ends lost 6 bases and 12 bases, in that order; junction bases with no gene match: 11. The CDR3 reads CASSFSSSGGQFF. The DNA for the CDR3 is TGTGCCAGCAGTTTCTCTTCTAGCGGCGGGCAGTTCTTC.

The J gene is TRBJ2-3, the V gene TRBV19; 7 bases are a match to TRBD2. The CDR3 totals 15 residues. With 7 bases clipped from V and 1 base from J, the junction kept 8 bases outside the gene matches. Per germline, CDR1 LNHDA and CDR2 SQIVND (reference sequence). The CDR3 reads CASTRGGGGTDTQYF. DNA of the CDR3: TGTGCCAGTACCCGAGGTGGGGGGGGCACAGATACGCAGTATTTT.

As regards this clonotype: At one end the junction does not follow the germline gene, possibly because of a read error. V usage is TRBV7-8 and J usage is TRBJ2-1; TRBD1 aligns across 7 bases. Germline assignment: CDR1 SGHVS and CDR2 FQNEAQ. This CDR3 has 13 residues. The CDR3 nucleotides are TGCGCCAGCAGCTTAGGGGGCCCCCCGGAGCAGTTCTTC. Translation: CASSLGGPPEQFF.

J is TRBJ2-1 and V is TRBV27; 9 bases are shared with TRBD2. The CDR3 is 17 residues long. V lost 8 bases and J lost 0; bases outside the gene matches: 11. Germline V CDR1 and CDR2: MNHEY, SMNVEV (reference sequence). The CDR3 here is CASGPGLATSSYNEQFF. CDR3 DNA: TGTGCCAGCGGACCGGGACTAGCAACGAGCTCCTACAATGAGCAGTTCTTC.

The chain is built from TRBV7-9 and TRBJ2-5; 15 bases line up with TRBD2. The J call may be in error: the DNA end matches TRBJ2-7 better. Germline lookup yields CDR1 SEHNR and CDR2 FQNEAQ (reference sequence). The CDR3 has 18 residues. The CDR3 nucleotides are TGTGCCAGCAGCCCCAGGACTAGCGGGAGGGCCTGGAGCTACGAGCAGTACTTC. Residues: CASSPRTSGRAWSYEQYF.

The V gene is TRBV5-4, the J gene TRBJ2-7; 10 nucleotides match TRBD2. From germline, CDR1 is SGHNT and CDR2 YYREEE (reference sequence). The CDR3 sequence is 16 residues long. V gave up 1 base and J gave up 7 bases; unmatched junction bases: 11. The CDR3 sequence is CASSLPRTSGPGEQYF. DNA of the CDR3: TGTGCCAGCAGCTTGCCCAGGACTAGCGGCCCGGGGGAGCAGTACTTC.

V gene TRBV5-4 combines with J gene TRBJ2-5; 10 nucleotides align to TRBD1. The germline gives CDR1 SGHNT, CDR2 YYREEE (reference sequence). The V and J ends lost 4 bases and 4 bases, in that order; junction bases with no gene match: 10. This CDR3 comprises 16 residues. CDR3 in DNA: TGTGCCAGCAGCAAACGACAGGGGGCGGGAGGAGAGACCCAGTACTTC. Its translation is CASSKRQGAGGETQYF.